This passage covers 11 T cell receptor beta chains from one sample sequenced in a study of cytomegalovirus exposure and HLA in healthy donors. The PCR was carried out with 60 Vbeta primers and 13 Jbeta primers. The data were produced by immunoSEQ multiplex PCR, yet TCRdb's version contains in-frame clones alone and is incomplete. The sample lists some 95,000 clones, roughly 79% seen once, with about 5% in the top ten. The sample was PBMCs. These receptors were obtained from a woman aged 40 to 50 in good health and CMV-seronegative.

To note about this clone: A junction boundary mismatches the germline segment, possibly from a read error. The V call is TRBV6-5, the J call TRBJ2-7; 8 nucleotides agree with TRBD1. Germline assignment: CDR1 MNHEY and CDR2 SVGAGI. The CDR3 is made up of 13 amino acids. The CDR3 spells CASTSPGTGRSQF. Here the CDR3 DNA reads TGTGCCAGCACCTCCCCGGGGACAGGCAGATCCCAATTC.

The chain has TRBV6-5 and TRBJ1-3, with a weak D call TRBD1 (6 bases). Between the trimmed V and J ends, which lost 0 bases and 9 bases, there was a span of 9 bases. Germline V gene data show CDR1 as MNHEY and CDR2 as SVGAGI. This CDR3 spans 13 amino acids. The CDR3 DNA reads as TGTGCCAGCAGTTACTCGATAGGGGGCACCATATATTTT. Translating it yields CASSYSIGGTIYF.

The chain employs TRBV30 and TRBJ1-2; possible D gene TRBD1, 5 bases. The V end lost 0 bases, the J end lost 5 bases, and 28 bases lay between the germline ends. CDR3 length: 19 amino acids. Germline CDR1 GTSNPN, CDR2 SVGIG (reference sequence). CDR3 nucleotides: TGTGCCTGGAGTGTTCTCGCAGGGCGGACGGGGGGTCCCCCGTATGGCTACACCTTC. Translation gives CAWSVLAGRTGGPPYGYTF.

V and J are TRBV4-2 and TRBJ2-1; 16 positions match TRBD2. The CDR3 has 18 residues. CDR1 and CDR2 from the germline V gene are LGHNA and YNFKEQ. Trimming took 3 bases from V and 4 from J; bases not matched to a gene: 6. The CDR3: CASSHPGLAGGLYNEQFF. CDR3 DNA: TGTGCCAGCAGCCACCCGGGACTAGCGGGGGGGTTGTACAATGAGCAGTTCTTC.

The V call is TRBV5-8, the J call TRBJ1-1, with 11 bases lining up with TRBD1. Germline V CDR1 and CDR2: SGHTS, YDEGEE. Losses at the gene ends were 4 bases for V and 6 bases for J; bases not matched to a gene: 2. There are 13 residues in the CDR3. Written as DNA, the CDR3 is TGTGCCAGCAGCCTGGACAGGGGGCCTGAAGCTTTCTTT. It translates to CASSLDRGPEAFF.

The genes are TRBV2 and TRBJ2-7; 7 bases match TRBD1. J lost 4 bases, V lost 7 bases, and 10 bases had no gene match. The germline CDR1 and CDR2 sequences are SNHLY and FYNNEI. This CDR3 has 14 amino acids. CDR3 amino acids: CASKMAGGWYEQYV. DNA of the CDR3: TGTGCCAGCAAGATGGCAGGGGGTTGGTACGAGCAGTACGTC.

The chain recombines TRBV7-3 with TRBJ2-3; 11 nucleotides match TRBD2. The CDR3 is 16 residues long. Germline V gene sequence: CDR1 SGHTA, CDR2 FQGTGA. V trimming: 5 bases; J trimming: 2 bases; junction bases outside the gene matches: 6. CDR3 DNA sequence: TGTGCCAGCAGCCCCGGGACTAGCGGACTCACAGATACGCAGTATTTT. It specifies CASSPGTSGLTDTQYF.

The genes are TRBV7-9 and TRBJ1-2, with D unresolved. Germline-derived CDR1 and CDR2 are SEHNR and FQNEAQ (reference sequence). The V gene lost 1 base and the J gene lost 8 bases, with 8 bases spanning the gap. CDR3 length equals 12 residues. CDR3 sequence: CASSLDRRGYTF. In DNA, the CDR3 is TGTGCCAGCAGCTTAGATCGGAGGGGCTACACCTTC.

This chain joins TRBV9 and TRBJ1-1; D gene ambiguous. V was pared by 0 bases and J by 7 bases, with 7 bases between. CDR3 length: 12 amino acids. Germline lookup yields CDR1 SGDLS and CDR2 YYNGEE. CDR3: CASSVGGGEAFF. CDR3 sequence (DNA): TGTGCCAGCAGCGTAGGAGGCGGTGAAGCTTTCTTT.

The CDR3 bases are TGTGCCAGCAGCTTAGGACAAAGGGGACTTGGGGGTGAAGCTTTCTTT. Translating gives CASSLGQRGLGGEAFF. The chain is built from TRBV7-6 and TRBJ1-1; D perhaps matches TRBD1 (5 bases). The CDR3 loop spans 16 amino acids. The germline gives CDR1 SGHVS, CDR2 FNYEAQ. Trimming removed 1 base at V and 7 bases at J, with 19 bases between.

J is TRBJ2-7 and V is TRBV21-1; the table's D call TRBD2 went unverified against the DNA. TRBV21-1 is an annotated pseudogene. The CDR3 consists of 19 residues. The CDR3 reads CASSQPDQRVGSFYYEQYF. The CDR3 coding sequence is TGTGCCAGCAGCCAACCGGATCAACGGGTGGGTTCCTTCTATTACGAGCAGTACTTC.